This T cell receptor (beta chain) was documented in a study of cytomegalovirus exposure and HLA in healthy donors. Study-wide results and limits: Researchers catalogued around 150 TCR beta chains as cytomegalovirus-associated.

Remarks on this clone: Its antigen is undetermined.

Researchers ran the PCR with 60 Vbeta and 13 Jbeta primers. Libraries were prepared by immunoSEQ multiplex PCR; TCRdb keeps only in-frame clonotypes and omits some of them. The sample lists approximately 160,000 clones, less than 80% occurring once. The CDR3 is 14 residues long. V lost 3 bases and J 15 bases, leaving 21 bases between the germline ends. Looked up from germline, CDR1 is SGDLS and CDR2 is YYNGEE. This chain links TRBV9 with TRBJ1-4; the D is unclear. The sample was PBMCs. This clonotype originated in a female donor in good health and CMV-seronegative. CDR3 protein: CASSETPVFGELFF. The DNA for the CDR3 is TGTGCCAGCAGCGAAACGCCGGTTTTTGGAGAGTTGTTTTTT. The whole variable domain, remainder taken from reference TRBV9 and TRBJ1-4, is DSGVTQTPKHLITATGQRVTLRCSPRSGDLSVYWYQQSLDQGLQFLIQYYNGEERAKGNILERFSAQQFPDLHSELNLSSLELGDSALYFCASSETPVFGELFFGSGTQLSVL.